This T cell receptor beta chain was identified in a study of long-term antiretroviral therapy in people with HIV. Across the whole study: By about a decade, the earliest samples predate the 2015 immediate-ART recommendation.

Remarks on this clone: What it binds is unknown.

Study findings and constraints: It was not possible to obtain data on ART adherence, viral resistance or therapy changes.

Treatment for every participant with HIV took place in the United States. Specimens carried about 0.95-11 million cryopreserved PBMC before DNA extraction. Investigators performed immunoSEQ version v3.0 at survey level. Sequencing was performed with immunoSEQ multiplex PCR; in TCRdb, only in-frame clones are kept and a portion is missing. The data contain fewer than 45,000 clones, 80% to 90% of them seen just once; the ten biggest clones take up roughly 5%. Trimming pared 5 bases from V and 5 bases from J, leaving 11 bases between. The CDR3 extends over 13 amino acids. Germline V gene lookup returns CDR1 KGHSH and CDR2 LQKENI.

The sample in question was unsorted PBMCs, obtained 2.8 years before starting antiretroviral therapy. This receptor was identified in a woman younger than 45 with HIV. The chain uses TRBV18 and TRBJ2-3, with D possibly being TRBD1 or TRBD2 (5 bases each). The CDR3 region has the DNA TGTGCCAGCTCAGACGGGACCCAAGATACGCAGTATTTT. Protein sequence: CASSDGTQDTQYF.